This TCR beta chain was identified during a study of T cell repertoires in ileal Crohn's disease. Study as a whole: At postoperative colonoscopy, neoterminal ileum biopsies were taken as M6.

Findings and limits, study-wide: The median delay to postoperative endoscopy was about 7.4 months. High-frequency clones were more common in sorted CD8 than CD4 cells.

CDR1 and CDR2 (germline): GTSNPN, SVGIG (reference sequence). With 0 bases clipped from V and 2 bases from J, the junction kept 9 bases outside the gene matches. This CDR3 region has 17 residues. Indicated time point: neoterminal ileum biopsy at postoperative endoscopy, about 6 months after surgery. This clone was seen only once. The target antigen is unknown. Libraries were prepared by immunoSEQ multiplex PCR; TCRdb keeps only in-frame clonotypes and omits some of them. The repertoire consists of about 11,000 clones, with roughly 72% occurring once and the leading ten covering over 6%. The TCR originated in an adult with Crohn's disease. V is TRBV30 and J is TRBJ2-1, with 8 bases lining up with TRBD2. The sample taken for sequencing was ileal tissue. The CDR3: CAWSVRGGLKAYNEQFF. The CDR3 DNA reads as TGTGCCTGGAGTGTACGGGGGGGCCTCAAAGCCTACAATGAGCAGTTCTTC.